Included here is one T cell receptor (beta chain) sequence, with context. These data belong to a study of CD8 T cell repertoires and HIV-1 epitope variants. Turning to the study itself: T cells were stimulated with Twenty-five Gag and Nef peptides separately. Cultures ran less than 12 days, with IL-2, IL-7 and IL-15 added on days 3 and 7.

Repertoires were generated with immunoSEQ multiplex PCR, while TCRdb's copy carries only in-frame clones and drops some. The sample shows roughly 100,000 clones, 74% of them seen only once. Germline lookup yields CDR1 SGDLS and CDR2 YYNGEE. The CDR3 sequence is 16 residues long. V lost 3 bases and J lost 4, with 17 bases in between. This TCR was sampled from a male donor with HIV. Sequenced: uncultured baseline CD8+ T cells from peripheral blood mononuclear cells (PBMCs). The chain is built from TRBV9 and TRBJ1-3; D call uncertain. Here the CDR3 DNA reads TGTGCCAGCAGCGCATCCTCAGGCAATGGCGGAAACACCATATATTTT. Protein: CASSASSGNGGNTIYF.